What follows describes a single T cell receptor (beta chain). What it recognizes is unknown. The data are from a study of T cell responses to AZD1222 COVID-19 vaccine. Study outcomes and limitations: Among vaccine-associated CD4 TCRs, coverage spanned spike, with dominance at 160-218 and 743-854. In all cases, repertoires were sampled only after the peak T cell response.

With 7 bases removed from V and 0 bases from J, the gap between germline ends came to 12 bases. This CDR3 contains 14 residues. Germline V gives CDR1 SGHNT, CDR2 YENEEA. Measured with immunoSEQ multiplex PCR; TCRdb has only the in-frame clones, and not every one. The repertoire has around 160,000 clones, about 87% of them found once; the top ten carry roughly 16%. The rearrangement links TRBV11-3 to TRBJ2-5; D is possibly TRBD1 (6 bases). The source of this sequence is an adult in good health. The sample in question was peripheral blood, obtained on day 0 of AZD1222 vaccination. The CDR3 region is CASNLDRNQETQYF. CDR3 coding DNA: TGTGCCAGCAACCTCGACAGGAACCAAGAGACCCAGTACTTC.